This T cell receptor beta chain was sequenced for a study of early T cells in non-severe SARS-CoV-2 infection. TCRdb re-called the 5' RACE reads with MiXCR, one entry per CDR3 protein. The data contain about 69,000 distinct CDR3 sequences, about 9% of them singletons. Trimming left V 0 bases short and J 8 bases short, with 11 bases between. The CDR3 loop spans 13 amino acids. Per germline, CDR1 SGHNT and CDR2 YYREEE (reference sequence). This clonotype was detected many times. The chain recombines TRBV5-4 with TRBJ1-1; D gene uncertain. The material sequenced was whole blood. The source of this sequence is an adult who was a healthcare worker with PCR-confirmed SARS-CoV-2 infection or an uninfected control (not recorded which). The CDR3 sequence: CASSLGAGGEAFF. In nucleotides, the CDR3 is TGTGCCAGCAGCTTGGGGGCTGGAGGGGAAGCTTTCTTT.